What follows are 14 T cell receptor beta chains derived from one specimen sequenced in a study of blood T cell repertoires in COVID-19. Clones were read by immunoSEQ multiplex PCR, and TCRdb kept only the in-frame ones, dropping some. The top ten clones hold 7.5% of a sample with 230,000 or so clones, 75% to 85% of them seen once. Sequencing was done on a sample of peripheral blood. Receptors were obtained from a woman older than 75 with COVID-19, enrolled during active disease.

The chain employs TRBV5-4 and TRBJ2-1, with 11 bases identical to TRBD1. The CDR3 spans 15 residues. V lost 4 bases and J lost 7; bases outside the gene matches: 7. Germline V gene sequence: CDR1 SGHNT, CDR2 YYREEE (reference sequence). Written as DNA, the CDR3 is TGTGCCAGCAGCCCCCCTGGACAGGGGGCGAATGAGCAGTTCTTC. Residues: CASSPPGQGANEQFF.

CDR3 loop: CASRSAWGDEQYF. CDR3 nucleotides: TGTGCCAGCAGGTCGGCCTGGGGGGACGAGCAGTACTTC. The chain links TRBV7-9 to TRBJ2-7, with D possibly matching TRBD2 (6 bases). From germline, CDR1 is SEHNR and CDR2 FQNEAQ (reference sequence). Between the trimmed V and J ends, which lost 6 bases and 5 bases, there was a span of 14 bases. CDR3 length: 13 residues.

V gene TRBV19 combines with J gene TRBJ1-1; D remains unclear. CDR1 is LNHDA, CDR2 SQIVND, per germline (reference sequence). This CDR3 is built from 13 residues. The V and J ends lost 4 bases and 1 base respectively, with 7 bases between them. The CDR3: CASSKPGNTEAFF. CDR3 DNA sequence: TGTGCCAGTAGTAAGCCAGGGAACACTGAAGCTTTCTTT.

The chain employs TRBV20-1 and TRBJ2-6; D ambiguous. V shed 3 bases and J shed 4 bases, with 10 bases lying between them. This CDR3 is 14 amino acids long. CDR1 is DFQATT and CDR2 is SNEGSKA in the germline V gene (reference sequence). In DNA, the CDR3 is TGCAGTGCTAGTCGGGTCACCGGGGCCAACGTCCTGACTTTC. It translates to CSASRVTGANVLTF.

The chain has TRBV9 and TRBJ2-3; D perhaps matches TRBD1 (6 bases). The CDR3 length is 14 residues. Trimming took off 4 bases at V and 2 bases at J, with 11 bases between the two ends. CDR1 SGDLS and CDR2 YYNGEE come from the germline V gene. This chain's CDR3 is CASSQAGATDTQYF. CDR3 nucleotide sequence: TGTGCCAGCAGCCAGGCAGGGGCCACAGATACGCAGTATTTT. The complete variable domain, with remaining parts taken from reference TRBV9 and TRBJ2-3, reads DSGVTQTPKHLITATGQRVTLRCSPRSGDLSVYWYQQSLDQGLQFLIQYYNGEERAKGNILERFSAQQFPDLHSELNLSSLELGDSALYFCASSQAGATDTQYFGPGTRLTVL.

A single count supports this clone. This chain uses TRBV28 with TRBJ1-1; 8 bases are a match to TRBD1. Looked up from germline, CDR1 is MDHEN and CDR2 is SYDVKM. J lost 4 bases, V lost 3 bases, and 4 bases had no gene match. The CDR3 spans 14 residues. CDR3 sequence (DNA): TGTGCCAGCAGTTTCTCACAGGGGGGCACTGAAGCTTTCTTT. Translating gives CASSFSQGGTEAFF. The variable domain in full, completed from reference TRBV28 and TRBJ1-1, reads DVKVTQSSRYLVKRTGEKVFLECVQDMDHENMFWYRQDPGLGLRLIYFSYDVKMKEKGDIPEGYSVSREKKERFSLILESASTNQTSMYLCASSFSQGGTEAFFGQGTRLTVV.

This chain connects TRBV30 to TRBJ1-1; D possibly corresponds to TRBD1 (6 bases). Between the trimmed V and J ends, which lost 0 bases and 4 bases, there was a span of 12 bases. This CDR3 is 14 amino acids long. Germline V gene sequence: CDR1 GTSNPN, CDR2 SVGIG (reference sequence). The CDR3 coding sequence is TGTGCCTGGAGTGTCCGGCAGGGGAGCACTGAAGCTTTCTTT. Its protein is CAWSVRQGSTEAFF.

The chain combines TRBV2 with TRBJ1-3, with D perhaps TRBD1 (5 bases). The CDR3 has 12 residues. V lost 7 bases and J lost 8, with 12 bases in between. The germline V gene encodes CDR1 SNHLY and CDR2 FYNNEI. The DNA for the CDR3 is TGTGCCAGCAACATGGGGCTCGACACCATATATTTT. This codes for CASNMGLDTIYF.

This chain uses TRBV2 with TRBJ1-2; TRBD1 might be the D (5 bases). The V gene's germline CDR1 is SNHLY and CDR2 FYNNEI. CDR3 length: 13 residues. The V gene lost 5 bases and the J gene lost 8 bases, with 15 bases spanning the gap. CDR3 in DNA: TGTGCCAGCAGTCCAGGGTTGGGTGGGGGCTACACCTTC. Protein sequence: CASSPGLGGGYTF.

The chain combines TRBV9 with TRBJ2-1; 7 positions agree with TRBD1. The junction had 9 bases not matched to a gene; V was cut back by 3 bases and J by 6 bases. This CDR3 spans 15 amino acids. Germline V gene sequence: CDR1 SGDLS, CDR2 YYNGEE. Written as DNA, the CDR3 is TGTGCCAGCAGCGGAGGACAGGCGCTGGCCAATGAGCAGTTCTTC. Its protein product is CASSGGQALANEQFF.

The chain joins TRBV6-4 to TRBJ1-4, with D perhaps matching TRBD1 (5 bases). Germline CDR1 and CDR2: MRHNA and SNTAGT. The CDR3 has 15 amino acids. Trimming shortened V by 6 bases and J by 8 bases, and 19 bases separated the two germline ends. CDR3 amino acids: CASRDPGGMGEKLFF. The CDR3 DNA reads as TGTGCCAGCAGGGATCCCGGGGGGATGGGGGAAAAACTGTTTTTT.

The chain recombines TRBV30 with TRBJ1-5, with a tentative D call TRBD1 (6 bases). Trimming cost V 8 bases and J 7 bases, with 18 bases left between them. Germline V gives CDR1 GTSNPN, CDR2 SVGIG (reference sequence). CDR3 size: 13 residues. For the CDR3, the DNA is TGTGCCGGAAGGGCGGGGGCGGTCCAGCCCCAGCATTTT. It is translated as CAGRAGAVQPQHF.

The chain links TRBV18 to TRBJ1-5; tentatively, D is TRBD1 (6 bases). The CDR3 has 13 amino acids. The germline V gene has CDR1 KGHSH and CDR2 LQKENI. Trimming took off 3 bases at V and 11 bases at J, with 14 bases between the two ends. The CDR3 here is CASSPYHRESQHF. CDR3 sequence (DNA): TGTGCCAGCTCACCCTACCACAGGGAGTCCCAGCATTTT.

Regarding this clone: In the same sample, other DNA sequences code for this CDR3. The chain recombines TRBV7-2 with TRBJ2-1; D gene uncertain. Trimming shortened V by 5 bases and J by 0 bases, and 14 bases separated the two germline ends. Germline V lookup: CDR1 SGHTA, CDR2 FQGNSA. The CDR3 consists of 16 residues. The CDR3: CASSLGSVSSYNEQFF. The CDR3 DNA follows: TGTGCCAGCAGCCTAGGGTCCGTCAGCTCCTACAATGAGCAGTTCTTC.